These 9 T cell receptor beta chains originate from one sample sequenced in a study of cytomegalovirus exposure and HLA in healthy donors. PCR involved 60 Vbeta and 13 Jbeta primers. Produced via immunoSEQ multiplex PCR; TCRdb's table is partial and in-frame only. The data hold 150,000 to 200,000 clones, with 80% to 85% observed a single time. The specimen sequenced was PBMCs. These receptors were obtained from a girl aged 2-10 years in good health and CMV-seropositive.

V is TRBV2 and J is TRBJ2-7, with TRBD2 matching over 11 bases. This CDR3 has 16 amino acids. CDR1 is SNHLY and CDR2 is FYNNEI in the germline V gene. Trimming at V came to 6 bases and at J to 3 bases, leaving 10 bases not matched to a gene. The CDR3 DNA sequence: TGTGCCAGCAGACGGATAAGACTAGCGGGGTACTACGAGCAGTACTTC. Residues: CASRRIRLAGYYEQYF.

The chain employs TRBV30 and TRBJ2-5, with D possibly being TRBD2 (5 bases). This CDR3 region has 13 residues. Per the germline V gene, CDR1 is GTSNPN and CDR2 is SVGIG (reference sequence). V was shortened by 5 bases and J by 4 bases, with 14 bases between the two germline ends. As DNA, the CDR3 is TGTGCCTGGTCCCTCGGGAACAGAGAGACCCAGTACTTC. The encoded protein is CAWSLGNRETQYF. Drawing the rest from reference TRBV30 and TRBJ2-5, the complete variable domain is SQTIHQWPATLVQPVGSPLSLECTVEGTSNPNLYWYRQAAGRGLQLLFYSVGIGQISSEVPQNLSASRPQDRQFILSSKKLLLSDSGFYLCAWSLGNRETQYFGPGTRLLVL.

V and J are TRBV7-9 and TRBJ2-4, with TRBD1 matching over 7 bases. CDR1 and CDR2 from the germline V gene are SEHNR and FQNEAQ (reference sequence). J gave up 4 bases and V 0 bases, and 6 bases lay outside the gene matches. The CDR3 consists of 16 residues. The CDR3 is CASSLARGPGKNIQYF. CDR3 DNA sequence: TGTGCCAGCAGCTTAGCGAGGGGGCCGGGTAAAAACATTCAGTACTTC.

V is TRBV10-3 and J is TRBJ1-1; TRBD1 is a possible D gene (5 bases). CDR3 length: 14 amino acids. The V end was cut by 3 bases, the J end by 1 base, with 9 bases between. Germline CDR1 and CDR2: ENHRY and SYGVKD. The CDR3 DNA follows: TGTGCCATCAGTGACGGGGGTACGAACACTGAAGCTTTCTTT. Its translation: CAISDGGTNTEAFF.

This chain joins TRBV6-4 and TRBJ2-1; 7 bases are shared with TRBD2. V lost 7 bases and J lost 7; bases outside the gene matches: 13. Germline loops: CDR1 MRHNA, CDR2 SNTAGT. The CDR3 totals 15 residues. CDR3 amino acids: CASTPLAGAGNEQFF. The CDR3 DNA reads TGTGCCAGCACCCCGCTCGCGGGAGCGGGGAATGAGCAGTTCTTC.

CDR3 nucleotides: TGTGCCAGCAGCAACGGGACTAGCGGACCTCTTAGCACAGATACGCAGTATTTT. Translating it yields CASSNGTSGPLSTDTQYF. V usage is TRBV7-9 and J usage is TRBJ2-3; 11 nucleotides align to TRBD2. CDR3 length: 18 residues. The V segment lost 5 bases and the J segment 0 bases; nucleotides outside the gene matches: 10. CDR1 SEHNR and CDR2 FQNEAQ come from the germline V gene (reference sequence).

This chain connects TRBV28 to TRBJ1-1; 8 nucleotides match TRBD1. Trimming at V came to 3 bases and at J to 1 base, leaving 1 base not matched to a gene. This CDR3 region has 14 residues. Germline V gives CDR1 MDHEN, CDR2 SYDVKM. The CDR3 reads CASSFGTGNTEAFF. In nucleotides, the CDR3 is TGTGCCAGCAGTTTTGGGACAGGGAACACTGAAGCTTTCTTT.

CDR3 DNA: TGTGCCAGCAGCTTAAAGGACTATGGGTACAATGAGCAGTTCTTC. Its translation: CASSLKDYGYNEQFF. The rearrangement uses TRBV11-2 and TRBJ2-1; weak D call: TRBD2 (6 bases). The germline CDR1 and CDR2 sequences are SGHAT and FQNNGV. V lost 2 bases, J lost 4 bases, and 12 bases lay in between. The CDR3 is 15 residues long.

This clone was observed a few times. The V and J genes are TRBV30 and TRBJ2-7; 8 bases fit TRBD1. V gave up 4 bases and J gave up 3 bases; unmatched junction bases: 14. Germline V gene sequence: CDR1 GTSNPN, CDR2 SVGIG (reference sequence). The CDR3 loop spans 16 amino acids. CDR3 protein: CAWTVQTGGVYYEQYF. The CDR3 DNA is TGTGCCTGGACGGTCCAAACAGGGGGTGTTTACTACGAGCAGTACTTC. Full variable domain (missing parts from reference TRBV30 and TRBJ2-7): SQTIHQWPATLVQPVGSPLSLECTVEGTSNPNLYWYRQAAGRGLQLLFYSVGIGQISSEVPQNLSASRPQDRQFILSSKKLLLSDSGFYLCAWTVQTGGVYYEQYFGPGTRLTVT.